This is a list of T cell receptor beta chains from one sample in a study of T cells in Graves' hyperthyroidism and ophthalmopathy. From the multiplex PCR reads, TCRdb called clonotypes with MiXCR, one entry per CDR3 protein. Of 400,000 to 500,000 distinct CDR3 sequences in the sample, approximately 15% were seen once. Sample: blood. These receptors all come from a woman between 18 and 30 years old with Graves' hyperthyroidism. Each CDR3 is given with its conserved first and last residue. The D gene is left open where the match is weak. Clone size is not always given. Where it is, it says once, few, many or a class for expanded clones.

v_call	d_call	j_call	clone_size	cdr3_aa	cdr3_nt
TRBV27	NA	TRBJ1-6	NA	CASTPGTFYHSPLHF	TGTGCCAGCACCCCAGGGACGTTTTACCATTCACCCCTCCACTTT
TRBV11-2	NA	TRBJ2-4	NA	CASSFHTGNGIQYF	TGTGCCAGCAGCTTCCACACAGGGAATGGCATTCAGTACTTC
TRBV24-1	NA	TRBJ1-5	many	CAASSGNNQPQHF	TGTGCCGCCTCTAGCGGGAACAATCAGCCCCAGCATTTT
TRBV7-9	NA	TRBJ1-6	NA	CASSLRGVVNSPLHF	TGTGCCAGCAGCCTCCGGGGGGTGGTTAATTCACCCCTCCACTTT
TRBV11-2	NA	TRBJ2-1	many	CASSLGVEQFF	TGTGCCAGCAGCTTAGGGGTTGAGCAGTTCTTC
TRBV6-1	NA	TRBJ1-2	NA	CASSEQGRPNYGYTF	TGTGCCAGCAGTGAACAGGGCCGTCCTAACTATGGCTACACCTTC
TRBV18	TRBD1	TRBJ1-4	many	CASSPQGVNEKLFF	TGTGCCAGCTCACCCCAGGGGGTTAATGAAAAACTGTTTTTT
TRBV30	NA	TRBJ1-6	NA	CAWSPGDPYNSPLHF	TGTGCCTGGAGTCCGGGGGATCCCTATAATTCACCCCTCCACTTT
TRBV3-1	NA	TRBJ2-4	many	CASSQDTGFGINIQYF	TGTGCCAGCAGCCAAGATACAGGTTTTGGGATAAACATTCAGTACTTC
TRBV20-1	TRBD1	TRBJ1-4	many	CSARAGTDPRGEKLFF	TGCAGTGCTAGAGCGGGGACAGACCCACGGGGGGAAAAACTGTTTTTT
TRBV7-3	NA	TRBJ2-3	once	CASSQTGGGTGTDTQYF	TGTGCCAGCAGCCAAACAGGTGGTGGCACCGGCACAGATACGCAGTATTTT
TRBV5-1	NA	TRBJ1-1	many	CASSLEVGLNAEAFF	TGCGCCAGCAGCTTGGAGGTGGGCTTGAATGCTGAAGCTTTCTTT
TRBV6-1	NA	TRBJ1-6	many	CASRAYRASSYNSPLHF	TGTGCCAGCAGGGCCTACAGGGCTAGCTCCTATAATTCACCCCTCCACTTT
TRBV11-3	TRBD2	TRBJ2-3	many	CASSGGTSGRTDTQYF	TGTGCCAGCAGCGGCGGGACTAGCGGGAGGACAGATACGCAGTATTTT
TRBV11-2	NA	TRBJ2-2	NA	CASSLEGLAPGELFF	TGTGCCAGCAGCTTAGAGGGGCTAGCTCCCGGGGAGCTGTTTTTT
TRBV29-1	NA	TRBJ1-3	few	CSVEKTGSGNTIYF	TGCAGCGTTGAAAAAACAGGGAGTGGAAACACCATATATTTT
TRBV27	TRBD1	TRBJ2-5	many	CASSLVDRAETQYF	TGTGCCAGCAGTTTAGTGGACAGGGCAGAGACCCAGTACTTC
TRBV12-3/TRBV12-4	NA	TRBJ1-5	few	CASGRRDTRYQPQHF	TGTGCCAGCGGCCGACGGGACACCCGGTATCAGCCCCAGCATTTT
TRBV9	TRBD2	TRBJ2-3	many	CASSGVAGGGTDTQYF	TGTGCCAGCAGCGGGGTAGCGGGAGGTGGCACAGATACGCAGTATTTT
TRBV7-9	NA	TRBJ1-1	few	CASIIQGLGTEAFF	TGTGCCAGCATAATACAGGGTCTAGGCACTGAAGCTTTCTTT
TRBV19	TRBD1	TRBJ1-2	many	CASSILRTGWEDGYTF	TGTGCCAGTAGTATTCTCCGGACAGGGTGGGAGGATGGCTACACCTTC
TRBV30	NA	TRBJ1-1	once	CAWRSQGMNTEAFF	TGTGCCTGGAGATCGCAGGGGATGAACACTGAAGCTTTCTTT
TRBV2	TRBD1	TRBJ1-5	many	CASNPLTGNQPQHF	TGTGCCAGCAATCCCTTGACAGGGAATCAGCCCCAGCATTTT
TRBV10-1	NA	TRBJ2-3	many	CASSESRTSVTDTQYF	TGCGCCAGCAGTGAGTCACGAACGAGCGTTACAGATACGCAGTATTTT
TRBV20-1	TRBD2	TRBJ2-7	many	CSASKREGRYEQYF	TGCAGTGCTAGTAAGCGGGAGGGCCGCTACGAGCAGTACTTC